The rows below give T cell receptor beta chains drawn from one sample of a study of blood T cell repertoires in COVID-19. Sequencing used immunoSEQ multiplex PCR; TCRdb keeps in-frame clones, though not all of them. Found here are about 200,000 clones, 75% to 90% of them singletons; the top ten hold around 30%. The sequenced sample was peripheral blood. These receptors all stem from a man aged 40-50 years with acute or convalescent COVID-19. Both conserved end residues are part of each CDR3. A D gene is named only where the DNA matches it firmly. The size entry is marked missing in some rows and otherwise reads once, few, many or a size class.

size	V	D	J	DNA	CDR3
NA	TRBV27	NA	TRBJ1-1	TGTGCCAGCGCAACCTGGGGGGGGGATACTGAAGCTTTCTTT	CASATWGGDTEAFF
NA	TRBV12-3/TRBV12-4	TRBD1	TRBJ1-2	TGTGCCAGCAGCAGGGGACAGGGCAATGGCTACACCTTC	CASSRGQGNGYTF
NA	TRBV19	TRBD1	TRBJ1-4	TGTGCCAGTAGTGACAGGGGGCGAGCAACTAATGAAAAACTGTTTTTT	CASSDRGRATNEKLFF
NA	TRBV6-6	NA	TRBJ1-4	TGTGCCAGCAGGCGAGAGGGTGTAACTAATGAAAAACTGTTTTTT	CASRREGVTNEKLFF
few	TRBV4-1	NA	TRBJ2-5	TGCGCCAGCAGCCACCCTCTACAGGCGGATCAAGAGACCCAGTACTTC	CASSHPLQADQETQYF
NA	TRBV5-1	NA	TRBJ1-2	TGCGCCAGCAGCTATGGGGTTGAGGGAGGCTACACCTTC	CASSYGVEGGYTF
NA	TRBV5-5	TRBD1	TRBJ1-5	TGTGCCAGCAGCTCCACAGGGGGCGGGGATCAGCCCCAGCATTTT	CASSSTGGGDQPQHF
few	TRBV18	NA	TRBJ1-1	TGTGCCAGCTCACCACAGGGGGGGGGCCCTGAAGCTTTCTTT	CASSPQGGGPEAFF
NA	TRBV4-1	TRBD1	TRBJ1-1	TGCGCCAGCAGCCGACAGGGGAGAAACACTGAAGCTTTCTTT	CASSRQGRNTEAFF
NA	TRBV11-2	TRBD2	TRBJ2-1	TGTGCCAGCAGCCCGACTAGCTCAGAGGGTGAGCAGTTCTTC	CASSPTSSEGEQFF
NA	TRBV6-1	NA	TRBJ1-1	TGTGCCAGCAGTGACGGGCCTTCAGGGGTTGGGGCTTTCTTT	CASSDGPSGVGAFF
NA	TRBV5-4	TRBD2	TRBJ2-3	TGTGCCAGCAGCTTGGAAGCGGGGTCAGATACGCAGTATTTT	CASSLEAGSDTQYF
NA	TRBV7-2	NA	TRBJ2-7	TGTGCCAGCAGCTTAGCATTCAGATACGAGCAGTACTTC	CASSLAFRYEQYF
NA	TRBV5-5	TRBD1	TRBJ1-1	TGTGCCAGCAGCTTGGTCGGGACAGCCAACACTGAAGCTTTCTTT	CASSLVGTANTEAFF
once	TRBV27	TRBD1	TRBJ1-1	TGTGCCAGCAGCCCGGCGGACAGGATGGGTAAAGCTTTCTTT	CASSPADRMGKAFF
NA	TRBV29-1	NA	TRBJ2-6	TGCAGCATCCAAAACACTGGGGCCAACGTCCTGACTTTC	CSIQNTGANVLTF
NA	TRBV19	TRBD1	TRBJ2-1	TGTGCCAGTAGTATTAGGCCGGGACAGTTCAACAATGAGCAGTTCTTC	CASSIRPGQFNNEQFF
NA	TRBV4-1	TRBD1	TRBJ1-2	TGCGCCAGCAGCCAAGAAACAGGGGGCCATGACTATGGCTACACCTTC	CASSQETGGHDYGYTF
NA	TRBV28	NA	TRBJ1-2	TGTGCCAGTACCTTCAGTAAGAACTATGGCTACACCTTC	CASTFSKNYGYTF
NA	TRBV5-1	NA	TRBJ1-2	TGCGCCAGCAGCTCGGGACATACAAATCCTCATGGCTACACCTTC	CASSSGHTNPHGYTF
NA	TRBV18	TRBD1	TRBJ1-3	TGTGCCAGCTCACTGCTGGGACAGGGACAATCATCCTCTGGAAACACCATATATTTT	CASSLLGQGQSSSGNTIYF
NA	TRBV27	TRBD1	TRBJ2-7	TGTGCCAGCAGTCCCGGGACAGGGGCCGAGCAGTACTTC	CASSPGTGAEQYF
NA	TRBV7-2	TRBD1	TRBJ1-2	TGTGCCAGCAGCTTAGCCGGACAGGGGGCTGAAGGCTACACCTTC	CASSLAGQGAEGYTF
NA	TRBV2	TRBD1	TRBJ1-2	TGTGCCAGCGTTCTGACAGGGGCGGGTGGCTACACCTTC	CASVLTGAGGYTF
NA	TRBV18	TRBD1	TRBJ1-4	TGTGCCAGCTCACCAGAGGGGGCCGGTAATGAAAAACTGTTTTTT	CASSPEGAGNEKLFF
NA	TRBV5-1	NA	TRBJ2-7	TGCGCCAGCAGCTGGGACAACGTGTACGAGCAGTACTTC	CASSWDNVYEQYF
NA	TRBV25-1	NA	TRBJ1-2	TGTGCCAGTAAGACACAGGGAGGGCGGGATGGCTACACCTTC	CASKTQGGRDGYTF
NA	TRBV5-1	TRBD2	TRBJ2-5	TGCGCCAGCAGCTTGGTCGGGGGGACTAGCGGGAGCTACGGAGAGACCCAGTACTTC	CASSLVGGTSGSYGETQYF
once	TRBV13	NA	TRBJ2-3	TGTGCCAGCAGCCAAGAGGGGGGAGAGCGGGGTTTGTATTTT	CASSQEGGERGLYF
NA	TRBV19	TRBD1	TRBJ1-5	TGTGCCAGTAGGATACAGGGGATTGGGGGTCAGCCCCAGCATTTT	CASRIQGIGGQPQHF
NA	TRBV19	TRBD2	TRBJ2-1	TGTGCCAGTAGCAGGACTAGCGGGACCCAAAGCTCCTACAATGAGCAGTTCTTC	CASSRTSGTQSSYNEQFF
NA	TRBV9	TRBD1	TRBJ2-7	TGTGCCAGCAGCGTAGGAGCAGGGGGCAACTACGAGCAGTACTTC	CASSVGAGGNYEQYF
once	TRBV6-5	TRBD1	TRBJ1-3	TGTGCCAGCAGGAGCCAACAGGGGGCCGGAAACACCATATATTTT	CASRSQQGAGNTIYF
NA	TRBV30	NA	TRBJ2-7	TGTGCCTGGAGGAGGAGCAGGGGATGGGGCGAGCAGTACTTC	CAWRRSRGWGEQYF
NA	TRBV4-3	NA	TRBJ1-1	TGCGCCAGCAGCCAGTCAATGGGTACAGGCTCGGACACTGAAGCTTTCTTT	CASSQSMGTGSDTEAFF
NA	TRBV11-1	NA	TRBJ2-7	TGTGCCAGCAGCCAACCGGGTCCCAGCCCCTACGAGCAGTACTTC	CASSQPGPSPYEQYF
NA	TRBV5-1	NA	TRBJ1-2	TGCGCCAGCAGCTTGGTTTCCCCGGGTGAGGGCTACACCTTC	CASSLVSPGEGYTF
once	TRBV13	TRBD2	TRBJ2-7	TGTGCCAGCAGACTAGCGGGGACCTACGAGCAGTACTTC	CASRLAGTYEQYF
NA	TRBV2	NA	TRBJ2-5	TGTGCCAGCAGTTTGACTAGTTTGGGAGAGACCCAGTACTTC	CASSLTSLGETQYF
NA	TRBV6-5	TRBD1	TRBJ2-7	TGTGCCAGCAGGGACAGGGCCAATTCCTACGAGCAGTACTTC	CASRDRANSYEQYF
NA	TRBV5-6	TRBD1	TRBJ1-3	TGTGCCAGCAGCACGACTCAGGGGGCGCGAAACACCATATATTTT	CASSTTQGARNTIYF
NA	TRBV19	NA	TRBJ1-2	TGTGCCAGTGGAAATCAGGGCTTGGGCTATGGCTACACCTTC	CASGNQGLGYGYTF
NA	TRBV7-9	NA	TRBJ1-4	TGTGCCAGCAGCTTTGGTTCGGGCAGGGTAGGTGAAAAACTGTTTTTT	CASSFGSGRVGEKLFF
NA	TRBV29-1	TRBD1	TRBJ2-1	TGCAGCGTAAGCGACAGGGGCCAGACCGGTGATGAGCAGTTCTTC	CSVSDRGQTGDEQFF
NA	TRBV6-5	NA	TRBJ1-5	TGTGCCAGCGCTAACTTAATTCAGCCCCAGCATTTT	CASANLIQPQHF
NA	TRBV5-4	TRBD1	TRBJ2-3	TGTGCCAGCAGTTTTTCAGACAGGGTTGGAGATACGCAGTATTTT	CASSFSDRVGDTQYF
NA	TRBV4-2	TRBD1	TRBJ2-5	TGTGCCAGCAGCCAAGGTCCACAGGGGGCTCAAGAGACCCAGTACTTC	CASSQGPQGAQETQYF
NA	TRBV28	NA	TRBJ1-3	TGTGCCAGCAGGCCTACTTCCTCTGGAAACACCATATATTTT	CASRPTSSGNTIYF
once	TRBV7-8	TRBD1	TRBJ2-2	TGTGCCAGCAGCAACAGGGGGAACACCGGGGAGCTGTTTTTT	CASSNRGNTGELFF